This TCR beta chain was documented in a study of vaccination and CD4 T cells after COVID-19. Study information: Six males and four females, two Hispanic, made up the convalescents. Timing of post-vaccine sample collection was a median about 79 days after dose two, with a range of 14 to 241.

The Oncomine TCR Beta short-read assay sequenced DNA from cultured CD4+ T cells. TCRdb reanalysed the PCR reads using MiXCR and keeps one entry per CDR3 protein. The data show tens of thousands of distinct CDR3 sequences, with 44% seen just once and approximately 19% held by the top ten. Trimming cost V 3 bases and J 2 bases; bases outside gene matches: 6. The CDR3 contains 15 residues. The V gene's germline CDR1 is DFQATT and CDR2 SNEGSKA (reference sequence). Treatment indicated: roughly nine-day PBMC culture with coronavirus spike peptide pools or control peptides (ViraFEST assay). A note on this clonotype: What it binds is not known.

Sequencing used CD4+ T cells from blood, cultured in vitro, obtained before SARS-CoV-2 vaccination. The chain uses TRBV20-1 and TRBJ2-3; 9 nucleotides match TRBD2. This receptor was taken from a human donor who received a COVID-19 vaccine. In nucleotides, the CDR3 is TGCAGTGCTAGTGTGGGCGGGGGGGCCACAGATACGCAGTATTTT. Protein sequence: CSASVGGGATDTQYF.